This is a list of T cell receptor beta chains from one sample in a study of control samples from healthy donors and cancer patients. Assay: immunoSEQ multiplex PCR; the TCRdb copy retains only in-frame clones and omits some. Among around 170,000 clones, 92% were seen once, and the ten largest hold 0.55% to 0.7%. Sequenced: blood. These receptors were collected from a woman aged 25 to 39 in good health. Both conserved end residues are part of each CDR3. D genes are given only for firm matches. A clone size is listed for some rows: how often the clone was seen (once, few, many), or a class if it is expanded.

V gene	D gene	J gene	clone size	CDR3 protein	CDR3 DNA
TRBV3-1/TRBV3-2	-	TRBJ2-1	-	CASSHGGFLNEQFF	TGTGCCAGCAGCCATGGAGGGTTCCTCAATGAGCAGTTCTTC
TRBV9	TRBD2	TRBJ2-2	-	CASSVEGTSGTTNTGELFF	TGTGCCAGCAGCGTAGAGGGGACTAGCGGGACGACGAACACCGGGGAGCTGTTTTTT
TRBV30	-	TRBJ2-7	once	CAWSRQGEQYF	TGTGCCTGGAGTCGGCAAGGCGAGCAGTACTTC
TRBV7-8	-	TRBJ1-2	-	CASSLGPGYGYTF	TGTGCCAGCAGCTTAGGTCCGGGGTATGGCTACACCTTC
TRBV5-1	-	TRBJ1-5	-	CASSPLGGGNQPQHF	TGCGCCAGCAGCCCGTTGGGGGGAGGCAATCAGCCCCAGCATTTT
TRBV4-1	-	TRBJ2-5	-	CASSQTPDETQYF	TGCGCCAGTAGCCAGACACCGGACGAGACCCAGTACTTC
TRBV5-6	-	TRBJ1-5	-	CASSWVRKSSSNQPQHF	TGTGCCAGCAGCTGGGTCCGAAAATCTTCTAGCAATCAGCCCCAGCATTTT
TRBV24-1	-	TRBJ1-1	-	CATSDSAWDSSTEAFF	TGTGCCACCTCGGACTCCGCCTGGGATTCCTCCACTGAAGCTTTCTTT
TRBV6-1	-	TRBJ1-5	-	CASSEVGFQPQHF	TGTGCCAGCAGTGAAGTAGGGTTTCAGCCCCAGCATTTT
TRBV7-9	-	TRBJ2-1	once	CASSLVDIYNEQFF	TGTGCCAGCAGCTTAGTGGACATCTACAATGAGCAGTTCTTC
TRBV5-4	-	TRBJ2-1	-	CASSLVSSRYEQFF	TGTGCCAGCAGCTTGGTTAGTTCAAGGTATGAGCAGTTCTTC
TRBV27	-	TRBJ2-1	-	CASSHRGVYNEQFF	TGTGCCAGCAGCCACCGGGGAGTGTACAATGAGCAGTTCTTC
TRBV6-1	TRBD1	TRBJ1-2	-	CASSENAGQGGGYTF	TGTGCCAGCAGTGAGAATGCGGGACAGGGAGGTGGCTACACCTTC
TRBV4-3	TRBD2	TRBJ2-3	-	CASSHGGGPSDTQYF	TGCGCCAGCAGCCATGGGGGGGGACCATCCGATACGCAGTATTTT
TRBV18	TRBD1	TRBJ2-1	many	CASSGRDRGLYYNEQFF	TGTGCCAGCTCAGGCCGGGACAGGGGGCTTTACTACAATGAGCAGTTCTTC
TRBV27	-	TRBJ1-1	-	CASSLGRVTEAFF	TGTGCCAGCAGTTTAGGGCGGGTCACTGAAGCTTTCTTT
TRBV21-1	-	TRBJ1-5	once	CATTDLNQPQHF	TGTGCCACGACAGACCTAAATCAGCCCCAGCATTTT
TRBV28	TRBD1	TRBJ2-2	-	CASSTGGTGELFF	TGTGCCAGCAGTACAGGGGGCACCGGGGAGCTGTTTTTT
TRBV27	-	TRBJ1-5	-	CASSLAGDNQPQHF	TGTGCCAGCAGTTTAGCCGGGGATAATCAGCCCCAGCATTTT
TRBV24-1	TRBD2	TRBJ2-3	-	CATRATSGPRTDTQYF	TGTGCCACCAGGGCCACTAGCGGACCCCGCACAGATACGCAGTATTTT
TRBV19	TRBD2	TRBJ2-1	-	CASSIQLAGQYNEQFF	TGTGCCAGTAGTATCCAGCTAGCGGGACAGTACAATGAGCAGTTCTTC
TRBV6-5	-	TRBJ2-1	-	CASSLQEYNEQFF	TGTGCCAGCAGTCTACAGGAGTACAATGAGCAGTTCTTC
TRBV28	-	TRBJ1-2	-	CASTPGQGITGYTF	TGTGCCAGCACTCCAGGGCAGGGGATAACGGGCTACACCTTC
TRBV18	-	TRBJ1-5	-	CASSQENLNQPQHF	TGTGCCAGCTCACAGGAGAATCTAAATCAGCCCCAGCATTTT
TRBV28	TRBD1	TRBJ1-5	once	CASSMWADRANQPQHF	TGTGCCAGCAGTATGTGGGCGGACAGGGCCAATCAGCCCCAGCATTTT
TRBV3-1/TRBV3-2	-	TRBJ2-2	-	CASSQNGTPGATGELFF	TGTGCCAGCAGCCAAAACGGGACACCGGGGGCCACCGGGGAGCTGTTTTTT
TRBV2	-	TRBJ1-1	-	CASSAGIKNTEAFF	TGTGCCAGCAGTGCGGGAATAAAGAACACTGAAGCTTTCTTT
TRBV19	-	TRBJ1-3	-	CASSPVSSGNTIYF	TGTGCCAGTAGTCCCGTAAGCTCTGGAAACACCATATATTTT
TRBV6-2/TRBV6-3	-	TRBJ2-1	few	CASSRDSYNEQFF	TGTGCCAGCAGCCGGGACTCCTACAATGAGCAGTTCTTC
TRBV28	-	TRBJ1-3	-	CASSPGNTIYF	TGTGCCAGCAGCCCTGGAAACACCATATATTTT
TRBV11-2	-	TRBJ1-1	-	CASSLDDWTEAFF	TGTGCCAGCAGCTTAGATGATTGGACTGAAGCTTTCTTT
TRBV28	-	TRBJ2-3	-	CASSLPRGGVGTQYF	TGTGCCAGCAGTTTGCCTAGAGGGGGGGTTGGTACGCAGTATTTT
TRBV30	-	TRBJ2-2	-	CAWNRPNTGELFF	TGTGCCTGGAACCGGCCTAACACCGGGGAGCTGTTTTTT
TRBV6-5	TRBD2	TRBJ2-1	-	CASRSGRTYNEQFF	TGTGCCAGCAGGAGCGGGAGAACCTACAATGAGCAGTTCTTC
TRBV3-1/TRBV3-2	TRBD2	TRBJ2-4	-	CASSQDTGLARGPAKNIQYF	TGTGCCAGCAGCCAAGATACGGGACTAGCAAGAGGGCCAGCCAAAAACATTCAGTACTTC
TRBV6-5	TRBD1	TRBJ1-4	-	CASSYSTGQGAEKLFF	TGTGCCAGCAGTTACTCGACTGGGCAGGGGGCAGAAAAACTGTTTTTT
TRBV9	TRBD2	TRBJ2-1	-	CASSDGLANYNEQFF	TGTGCCAGCAGCGATGGACTAGCGAACTACAATGAGCAGTTCTTC
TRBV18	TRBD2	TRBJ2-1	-	CASSLDSAGEQFF	TGTGCCAGCTCATTGGACTCAGCGGGGGAGCAGTTCTTC
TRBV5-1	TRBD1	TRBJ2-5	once	CASSRDRAQETQYF	TGCGCCAGCAGCCGGGACAGGGCCCAAGAGACCCAGTACTTC
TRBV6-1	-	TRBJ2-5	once	CASSEGSGGETQYF	TGTGCCAGCAGTGAAGGGAGTGGGGGGGAGACCCAGTACTTC
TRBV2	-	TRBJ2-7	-	CASSLYGEQYF	TGTGCCAGCAGTTTATATGGCGAGCAGTACTTC